One sample yielded the 17 T cell receptor beta chains listed below, sequenced in a study of blood T cell repertoires in COVID-19 (dated by TCRdb to about 2020). Library method: the immunoSEQ multiplex PCR assay. Imported from immuneACCESS, the table was reduced by TCRdb to in-frame sequences with V and J called. These copies leave out some clones; in studies compared against another copy, an unresolved V gene accounts for under half, and the cause of the remainder is not known. For this sample there are 65,000 to 70,000 clones; about four fifths appear just once. The ten biggest clones cover around 5.9% of the sample. Specimen: peripheral blood. These TCRs come from a woman aged 55 to 70 with acute or convalescent COVID-19.

The J gene is TRBJ2-5, the V gene TRBV7-9; TRBD2 matches at 10 bases. Germline loops: CDR1 SEHNR, CDR2 FQNEAQ (reference sequence). The CDR3 is 14 amino acids. V lost 4 bases, J lost 4 bases, and 3 bases stayed unmatched. CDR3 nucleotides: TGTGCCAGCAGCTCCAGCGGGGGGGTAGAGACCCAGTACTTC. This translates into CASSSSGGVETQYF.

The J gene is TRBJ1-5, the V gene TRBV7-8, with 9 bases that match TRBD1. Losses at the gene ends were 0 bases for V and 4 bases for J; bases not matched to a gene: 19. Germline CDR1 SGHVS, CDR2 FQNEAQ. The CDR3 has 21 residues. CDR3 nucleotide sequence: TGTGCCAGCAGCTTAGCGCGTATCTTGGGACAGGGAAAGTTTCGGAATCAGCCCCAGCATTTT. Protein product: CASSLARILGQGKFRNQPQHF.

J is TRBJ1-1 and V is TRBV2, with a possible D match to TRBD1 (5 bases). The CDR3 is made up of 14 amino acids. Between the trimmed V and J ends, which lost 4 bases and 4 bases, there was a span of 13 bases. Germline assignment: CDR1 SNHLY and CDR2 FYNNEI. The CDR3 loop reads CASSGQGMATEAFF. CDR3 in DNA: TGTGCCAGCAGTGGCCAGGGAATGGCCACTGAAGCTTTCTTT.

This clone was found once. This chain connects TRBV7-9 to TRBJ2-1, with 8 bases fitting TRBD2. Germline V gene data show CDR1 as SEHNR and CDR2 as FQNEAQ (reference sequence). The CDR3 totals 12 residues. V dropped 2 bases and J dropped 14; count of bases not matched to a gene: 5. CDR3 protein: CASSLSGTREFF. CDR3 nucleotide sequence: TGTGCCAGCAGCTTATCCGGGACTAGGGAGTTCTTC.

The chain joins TRBV3-1 (or the pseudogene TRBV3-2) to TRBJ2-2, with D perhaps matching TRBD1 (5 bases). The germline V gene encodes CDR1 LGHDT and CDR2 YNNKEL (reference sequence). Trimming shortened V by 4 bases and J by 3 bases, and 9 bases separated the two germline ends. The CDR3 totals 14 residues. The CDR3 loop is CASSPLGDTGELFF. The CDR3 region has the DNA TGTGCCAGCAGCCCGCTAGGGGACACCGGGGAGCTGTTTTTT.

The chain employs TRBV27 and TRBJ2-3; possibly TRBD2 for D (6 bases). The CDR3 runs to 14 residues. The V end was cut by 7 bases, the J end by 3 bases, with 14 bases between. Germline CDR1 is MNHEY and CDR2 is SMNVEV (reference sequence). CDR3 protein: CASTQWAGTDTQYF. Here the CDR3 DNA reads TGTGCCAGCACCCAGTGGGCGGGGACAGATACGCAGTATTTT.

The chain joins TRBV5-4 to TRBJ2-1; 13 nucleotides agree with TRBD2. CDR1 and CDR2 from the germline V gene are SGHNT and YYREEE (reference sequence). Trimming took 1 base from V and 5 from J; bases not matched to a gene: 0. This CDR3 region has 15 residues. CDR3 loop: CASSLTSGGDNEQFF. The CDR3, as DNA: TGTGCCAGCAGCTTGACTAGCGGGGGGGACAATGAGCAGTTCTTC.

The rearrangement links TRBV6-5 to TRBJ2-1, with D possibly being TRBD1 (6 bases). V shed 5 bases and J shed 9 bases, with 14 bases lying between them. Germline values: CDR1 MNHEY, CDR2 SVGAGI. The length of the CDR3 is 13 residues. CDR3 in amino acids: CASSRGDISEQFF. The CDR3 DNA is TGTGCCAGCAGTAGAGGGGACATTAGTGAGCAGTTCTTC.

The J gene is TRBJ1-1, the V gene TRBV11-3, with D possibly being TRBD1 (6 bases). V gave up 5 bases and J gave up 7 bases, with 17 bases separating them. This CDR3 contains 14 residues. Germline loops: CDR1 SGHNT, CDR2 YENEEA. The CDR3 region has the DNA TGTGCCAGCAGCCTTTCAGGGGCACAGATTGAAGCTTTCTTT. Residues: CASSLSGAQIEAFF.

The V gene is TRBV5-5, the J gene TRBJ1-3; D unclear. CDR3 length equals 14 residues. The germline V and J ends were trimmed by 0 bases and 3 bases, with 7 bases remaining between them. Germline lookup yields CDR1 SGHKS and CDR2 YYEKEE (reference sequence). This CDR3 is CASSLVGSGNTIYF. The CDR3 coding sequence is TGTGCCAGCAGCTTGGTGGGGAGTGGAAACACCATATATTTT.

The rearrangement links TRBV2 to TRBJ1-6; D might be TRBD1 (5 bases). The CDR3 has 19 amino acids. Germline values: CDR1 SNHLY, CDR2 FYNNEI. Trimming shortened V by 3 bases and J by 4 bases, and 22 bases separated the two germline ends. The CDR3 DNA follows: TGTGCCAGCAGTGATCTCGCAGGGAATACTTGGGGTTATAATTCACCCCTCCACTTT. Its translation: CASSDLAGNTWGYNSPLHF.

This clone was recorded a few times. This sequence joins TRBV7-3 and TRBJ1-2, with D perhaps matching TRBD1 (6 bases). With 8 bases removed from V and 2 bases from J, the gap between germline ends came to 12 bases. The CDR3 length is 13 residues. Germline assignment: CDR1 SGHTA and CDR2 FQGTGA. The CDR3 DNA reads TGTGCCAGCCGACAGGACGGAAACTATGGCTACACCTTC. As protein: CASRQDGNYGYTF.

The chain has TRBV2 and TRBJ1-6; a possible D gene is TRBD1 (6 bases). The V gene's germline CDR1 is SNHLY and CDR2 FYNNEI. Trimming shortened V by 3 bases and J by 7 bases, and 16 bases separated the two germline ends. This CDR3 comprises 16 residues. This chain's CDR3 is CASSEDWTELNSPLHF. The CDR3 DNA reads TGTGCCAGCAGTGAGGATTGGACAGAATTAAATTCACCCCTCCACTTT.

The chain recombines TRBV6-6 with TRBJ2-3; D remains unclear. The CDR3 is made up of 14 amino acids. CDR1 is MNHNY, CDR2 SVGAGI, per germline (reference sequence). Trimming removed 2 bases at V and 0 bases at J, with 6 bases between. In DNA form, the CDR3 reads TGTGCCAGCAGTTACCGGAGCAGCACAGATACGCAGTATTTT. Its protein is CASSYRSSTDTQYF.

The chain employs TRBV18 and TRBJ2-5; no firm D call. Deletions cut 0 bases from V and 5 bases from J, with 10 bases between. The CDR3 loop spans 14 amino acids. Looked up from germline, CDR1 is KGHSH and CDR2 is LQKENI. CDR3 sequence: CASSPPRSVETQYF. CDR3 bases: TGTGCCAGCTCACCACCCCGGAGCGTGGAGACCCAGTACTTC.

The chain is built from TRBV11-3 and TRBJ2-5, with D uncertain. The V gene lost 2 bases and the J gene lost 4 bases, with 8 bases spanning the gap. The CDR3 loop spans 13 amino acids. Per the germline V gene, CDR1 is SGHNT and CDR2 is YENEEA. CDR3 sequence (DNA): TGTGCCAGCAGCTTACGCGGCATAGAGACCCAGTACTTC. It codes for CASSLRGIETQYF.

This clone appeared a few times. The chain combines TRBV5-6 with TRBJ2-5, with unresolved D. The germline V and J ends were trimmed by 2 bases and 7 bases, with 12 bases remaining between them. CDR3 length: 13 residues. Germline-derived CDR1 and CDR2 are SGHDT and YYEEEE. The CDR3 DNA reads as TGTGCCAGCAGCTTCGGCCTTCCGGGGACCCAGTACTTC. It specifies CASSFGLPGTQYF.